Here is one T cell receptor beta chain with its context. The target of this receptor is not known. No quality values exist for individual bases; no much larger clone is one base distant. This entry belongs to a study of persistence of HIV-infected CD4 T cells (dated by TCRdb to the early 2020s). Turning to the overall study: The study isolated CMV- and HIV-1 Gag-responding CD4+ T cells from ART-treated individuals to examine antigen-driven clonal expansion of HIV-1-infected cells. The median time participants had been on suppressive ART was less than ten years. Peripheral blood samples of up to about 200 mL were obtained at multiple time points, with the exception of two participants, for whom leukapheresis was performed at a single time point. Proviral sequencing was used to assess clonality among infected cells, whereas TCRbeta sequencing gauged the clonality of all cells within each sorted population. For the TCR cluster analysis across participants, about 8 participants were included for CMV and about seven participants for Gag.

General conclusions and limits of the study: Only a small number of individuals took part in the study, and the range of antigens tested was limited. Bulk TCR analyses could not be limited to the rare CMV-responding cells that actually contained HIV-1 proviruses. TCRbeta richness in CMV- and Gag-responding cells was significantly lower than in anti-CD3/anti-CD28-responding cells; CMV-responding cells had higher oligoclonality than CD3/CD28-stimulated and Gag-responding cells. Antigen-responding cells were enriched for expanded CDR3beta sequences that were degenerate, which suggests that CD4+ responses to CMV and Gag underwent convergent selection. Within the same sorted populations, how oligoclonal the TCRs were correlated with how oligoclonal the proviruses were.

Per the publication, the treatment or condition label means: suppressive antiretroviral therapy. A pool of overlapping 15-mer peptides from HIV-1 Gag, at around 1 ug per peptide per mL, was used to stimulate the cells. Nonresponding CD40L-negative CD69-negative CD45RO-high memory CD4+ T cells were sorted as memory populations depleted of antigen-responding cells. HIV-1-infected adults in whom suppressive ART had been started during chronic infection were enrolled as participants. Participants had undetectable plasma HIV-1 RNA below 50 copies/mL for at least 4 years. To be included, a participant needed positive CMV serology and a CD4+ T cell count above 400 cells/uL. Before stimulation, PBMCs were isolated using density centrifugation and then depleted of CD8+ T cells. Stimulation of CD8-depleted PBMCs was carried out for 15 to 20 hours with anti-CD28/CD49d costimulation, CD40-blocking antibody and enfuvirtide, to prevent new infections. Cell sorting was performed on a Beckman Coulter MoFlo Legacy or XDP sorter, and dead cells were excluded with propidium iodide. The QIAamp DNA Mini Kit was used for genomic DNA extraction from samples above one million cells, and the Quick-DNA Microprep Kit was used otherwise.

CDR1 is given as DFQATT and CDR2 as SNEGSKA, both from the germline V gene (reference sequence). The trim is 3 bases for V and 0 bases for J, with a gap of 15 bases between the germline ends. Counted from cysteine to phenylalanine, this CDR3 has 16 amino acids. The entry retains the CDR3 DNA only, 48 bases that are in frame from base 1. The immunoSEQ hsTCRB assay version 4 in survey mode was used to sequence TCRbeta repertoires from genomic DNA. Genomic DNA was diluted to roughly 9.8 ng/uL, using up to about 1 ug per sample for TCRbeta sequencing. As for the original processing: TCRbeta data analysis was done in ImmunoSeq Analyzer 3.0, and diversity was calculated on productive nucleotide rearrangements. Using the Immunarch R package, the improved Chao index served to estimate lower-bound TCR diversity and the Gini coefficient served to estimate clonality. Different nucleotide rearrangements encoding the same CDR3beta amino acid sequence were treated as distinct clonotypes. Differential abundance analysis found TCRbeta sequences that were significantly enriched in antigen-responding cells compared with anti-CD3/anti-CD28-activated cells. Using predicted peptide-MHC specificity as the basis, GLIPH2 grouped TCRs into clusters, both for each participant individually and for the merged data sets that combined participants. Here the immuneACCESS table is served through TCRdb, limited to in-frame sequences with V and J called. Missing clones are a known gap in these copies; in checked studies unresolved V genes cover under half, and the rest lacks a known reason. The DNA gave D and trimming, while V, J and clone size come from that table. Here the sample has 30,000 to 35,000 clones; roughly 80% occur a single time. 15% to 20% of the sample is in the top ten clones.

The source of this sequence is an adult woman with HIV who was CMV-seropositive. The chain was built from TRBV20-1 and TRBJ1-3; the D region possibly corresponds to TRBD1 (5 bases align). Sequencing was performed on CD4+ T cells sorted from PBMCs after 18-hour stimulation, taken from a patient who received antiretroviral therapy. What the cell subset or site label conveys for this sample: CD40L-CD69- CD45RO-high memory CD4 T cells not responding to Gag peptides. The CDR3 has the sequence CSASGWGPGSGNTIYF. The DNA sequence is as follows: TGCAGTGCTAGTGGCTGGGGACCAGGCTCTGGAAACACCATATATTTT.